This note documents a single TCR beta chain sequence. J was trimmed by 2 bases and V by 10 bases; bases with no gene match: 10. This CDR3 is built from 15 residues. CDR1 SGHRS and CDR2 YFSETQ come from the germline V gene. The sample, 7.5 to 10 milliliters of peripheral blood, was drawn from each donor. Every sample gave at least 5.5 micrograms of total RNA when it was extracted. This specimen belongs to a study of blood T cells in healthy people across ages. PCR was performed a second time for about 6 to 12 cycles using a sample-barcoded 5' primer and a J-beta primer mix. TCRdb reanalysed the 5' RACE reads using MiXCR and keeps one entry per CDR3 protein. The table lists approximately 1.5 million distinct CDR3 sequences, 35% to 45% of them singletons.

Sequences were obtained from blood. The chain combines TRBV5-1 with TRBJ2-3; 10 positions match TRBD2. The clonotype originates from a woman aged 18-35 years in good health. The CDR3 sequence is CAGTGLADVTDTQYF. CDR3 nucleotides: TGCGCCGGCACTGGACTAGCGGACGTCACAGATACGCAGTATTTT.